The clone carrying this TCR beta chain was seen only a few times. What it binds is unknown. Indicated time point: newly diagnosed GD, antithyroid drugs for less than 3 months. Generation of the TCR library employed RNA extracted from PBMCs. These data originate in a study of regulatory T cells in long-lasting Graves disease. Combining iRepertoire HTBI primers with Arm-PCR of CDR3 regions, the authors built TCR beta libraries. TCRdb fed the multiplex PCR reads into MiXCR, producing one record per CDR3 protein. The sample contains 680,000 or so distinct CDR3 sequences, approximately 15% of which appear only once. Notes on the study in general: TRBV28, TRBJ1-2 and TRBJ2-5 were favored in persistent disease. The persistent group shared around 2,700 public clonotypes, more than the approximately 880 shared by new patients.

Germline CDR1 reads MNHNS; CDR2 reads SASEGT. The V end lost 2 bases, the J end lost 4 bases, and 6 bases lay between the germline ends. The CDR3 extends over 13 amino acids. These same records also appear under a second study, on T cells in Graves' hyperthyroidism and ophthalmopathy.

The sequence came from a woman in her thirties with Graves disease. This chain uses TRBV6-1 with TRBJ1-5; D uncertain. The specimen was peripheral blood mononuclear cells (PBMCs), collected at new diagnosis, from a patient treated with antithyroid drugs. The CDR3 loop reads CASSETENQPQHF. The DNA of the CDR3 is TGTGCCAGCAGTGAAACGGAAAATCAGCCCCAGCATTTT.